The 4 T cell receptor beta chains below all came from one sample that was sequenced in a study of cytomegalovirus exposure and HLA in healthy donors. Primers included in the PCR were 60 Vbeta and 13 Jbeta primers. Some clones are missing from TCRdb's copy, which holds only in-frame ones; the method was immunoSEQ multiplex PCR. Recorded for this sample: 40,000 to 60,000 clones. Sequencing input: PBMCs. These receptors were collected from a male donor in good health and CMV-seropositive.

The V gene is TRBV19, the J gene TRBJ2-7, with D tentatively TRBD2 (6 bases). Between the trimmed V and J ends, which lost 3 bases and 3 bases, there was a span of 12 bases. Germline assignment: CDR1 LNHDA and CDR2 SQIVND (reference sequence). This CDR3 is built from 14 residues. CDR3 nucleotides: TGTGCCAGTAGTATGGAGGAGGGGTACTACGAGCAGTACTTC. This gives the protein CASSMEEGYYEQYF.

J is TRBJ1-1 and V is TRBV7-8; D perhaps matches TRBD1 (6 bases). The germline CDR1 and CDR2 sequences are SGHVS and FQNEAQ. This CDR3 is built from 15 residues. V shed 1 base and J shed 5 bases, with 14 bases lying between them. The CDR3 protein is CASSLGGLVGTEAFF. CDR3 DNA sequence: TGTGCCAGCAGCTTAGGGGGGCTCGTGGGAACTGAAGCTTTCTTT.

The gene calls are TRBV5-6 and TRBJ2-5; tentative D call: TRBD1 (6 bases). The germline V and J ends were trimmed by 2 bases and 11 bases, with 13 bases remaining between them. The CDR3 runs to 12 residues. Germline lookup yields CDR1 SGHDT and CDR2 YYEEEE. For the CDR3, the DNA is TGTGCCAGCAGCTTAGGGACATTGGGGCAGTACTTC. It codes for CASSLGTLGQYF.

This rearrangement joins TRBV18 to TRBJ2-7, with D maybe TRBD1 (7 bases). The CDR3 covers 15 residues. Germline-derived CDR1 and CDR2 are KGHSH and LQKENI. With 0 bases removed from V and 4 bases from J, the gap between germline ends came to 13 bases. CDR3 in amino acids: CASSPPSGGGYEQYF. In DNA form, the CDR3 reads TGTGCCAGCTCACCACCGTCAGGGGGAGGTTACGAGCAGTACTTC.